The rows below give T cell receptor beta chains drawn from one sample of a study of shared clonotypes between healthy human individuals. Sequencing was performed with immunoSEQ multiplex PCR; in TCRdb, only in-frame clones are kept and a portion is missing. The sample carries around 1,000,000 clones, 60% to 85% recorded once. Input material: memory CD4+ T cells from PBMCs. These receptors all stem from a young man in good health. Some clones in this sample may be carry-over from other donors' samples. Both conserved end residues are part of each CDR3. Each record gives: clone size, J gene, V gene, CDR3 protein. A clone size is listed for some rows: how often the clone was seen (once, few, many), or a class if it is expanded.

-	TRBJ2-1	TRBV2	CASSRDSSYNEQFF
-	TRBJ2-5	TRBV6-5	CASSRTSGQETQYF
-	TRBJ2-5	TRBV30	CAWSVPGAQYF
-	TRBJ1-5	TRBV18	CASSPAASQPQHF
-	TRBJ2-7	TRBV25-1	CASSVRGQGISYEQYF
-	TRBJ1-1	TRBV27	CASSPDDRTEAFF
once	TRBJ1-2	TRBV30	CAWTLGNLASYGYTF
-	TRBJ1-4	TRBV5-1	CASSQNEKLFF
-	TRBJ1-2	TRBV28	CAGHPGTANYGYTF
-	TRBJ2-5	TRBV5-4	CASSTPGETQYF
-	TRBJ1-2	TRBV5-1	CASSFGSSNYGYTF
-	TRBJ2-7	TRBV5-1	CASSSRAGASYEQYF
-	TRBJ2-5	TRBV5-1	CASSFGTGQETQYF
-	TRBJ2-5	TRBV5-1	CASSLAGETQYF
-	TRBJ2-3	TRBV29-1	CSVEAGVRDTQYF
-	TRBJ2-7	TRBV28	CASSSGQGPYEQYF
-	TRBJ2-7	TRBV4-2	CASSQDTGQPASYEQYF
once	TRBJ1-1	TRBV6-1	CASQSLAEAFF
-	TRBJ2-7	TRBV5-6	CASSLILAFAQGETYEQYF
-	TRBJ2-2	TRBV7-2	CASRKQGASRNTGELFF
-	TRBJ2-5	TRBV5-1	CASSPGFVAGEEAQYF
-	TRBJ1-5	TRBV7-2	CASSSRQGGQPQHF
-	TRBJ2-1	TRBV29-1	CSVVGGQGVDEQFF
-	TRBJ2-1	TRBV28	CASSPRTSGRGSYNEQFF
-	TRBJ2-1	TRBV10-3	CAISALGGFGEQFF
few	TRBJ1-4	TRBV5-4	CASSPAGGEKLFF
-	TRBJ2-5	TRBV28	CASSYGGQETQYF
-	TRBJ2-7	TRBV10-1	CASSAPGLGSSYEQYF
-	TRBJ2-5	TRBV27	CASSSFRGGSREETQYF
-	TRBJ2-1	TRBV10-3	CAISEATDTNEQFF
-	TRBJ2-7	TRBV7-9	CASSRLAGSYEQYF
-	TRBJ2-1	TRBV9	CASSDRTGAPEQFF
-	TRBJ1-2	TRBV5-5	CASSPQGWTAYGYTF
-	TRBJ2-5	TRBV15	CATSHGQGEETQYF
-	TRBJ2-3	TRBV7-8	CASSLLAGGPTDTQYF
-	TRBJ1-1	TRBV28	CASPRRVGAFF
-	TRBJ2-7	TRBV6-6	CARGRIYEQYF
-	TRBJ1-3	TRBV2	CASTPEFRGNTIYF
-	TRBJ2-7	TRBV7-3	CASSLGLRGKGEQYF
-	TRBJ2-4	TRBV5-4	CASSIGGAGGINIQYF
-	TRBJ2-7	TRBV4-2	CASSQELTYEQYF
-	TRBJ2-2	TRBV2	CASLLELLDTGELFF
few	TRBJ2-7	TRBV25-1	CASSDPTGPNYEQYF
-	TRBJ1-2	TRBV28	CASKDDRAEGYTF
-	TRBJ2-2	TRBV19	CATRSGLNTGELFF
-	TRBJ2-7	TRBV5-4	CASSFANPSGRAGFYEQYF
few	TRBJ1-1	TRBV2	CASSSFRDTEAFF